This TCR beta chain was identified in a study of CD8 T cells in Susac syndrome. V lost 1 base and J 1 base, leaving 17 bases between the germline ends. CDR1 is SGHTA and CDR2 is FQGTGA in the germline V gene. The CDR3 has 17 amino acids. It was with random hexamers that 0.5 to 1 ug RNA was reverse transcribed. TCRdb processed the immunoSEQ multiplex PCR reads anew with MiXCR; each CDR3 protein has one entry. The sample has roughly 200,000 distinct CDR3 sequences; nearly 97% are singletons. The chain uses TRBV7-3 and TRBJ2-7; the D call may be TRBD1 or TRBD2 (6 bases each). Sequencing was performed on CD4+ T cells from PBMCs. The receptor was derived from a human donor with multiple sclerosis. In DNA form, the CDR3 reads TGTGCCAGCAGCTTAAGTGCTTCCGGGGGCGTTTCCTACGAGCAGTACTTC. Translating gives CASSLSASGGVSYEQYF. Supplemented by reference TRBV7-3 and TRBJ2-7, the full variable domain reads GAGVSQTPSNKVTEKGKYVELRCDPISGHTALYWYRQSLGQGPEFLIYFQGTGAADDSGLPNDRFFAVRPEGSVSTLKIQRTERGDSAVYLCASSLSASGGVSYEQYFGPGTRLTVT.